This T cell receptor (beta chain) was identified during a study of T cell responses to AZD1222 COVID-19 vaccine. On this clone itself: Its specificity is unknown.

Here immunoSEQ multiplex PCR was the method, and the copy in TCRdb shows in-frame clones only, minus some. The top ten hold approximately 6.6% of the sample, which has about 120,000 clones, over 75% seen once. Study-level results: Vaccine-associated CD4 TCRs spanned spike, dominant at 160-218 and 743-854.

Sample: peripheral blood, taken on day 0 of AZD1222 vaccination. The clonotype originates from an adult in good health.

The CDR3: CASSFLDVGTGELFF. CDR3 bases: TGTGCCAGCAGCTTTCTGGATGTAGGAACCGGGGAGCTGTTTTTT. V is TRBV5-5 and J is TRBJ2-2; unclear D gene. CDR3 length: 15 residues. Germline V lookup: CDR1 SGHKS, CDR2 YYEKEE (reference sequence). V was cut by 2 bases and J by 5 bases, with 13 bases left in between.